This T cell receptor (beta chain) comes out of a study of blood T cells in healthy people across ages. A second about 6 to 11 cycle PCR used barcoded and J-beta primers. TCRdb called the 5' RACE reads again in MiXCR, with one record for every CDR3 protein. Among about 2 million distinct CDR3 sequences listed, roughly 49% were seen once. The CDR3 has 11 residues. The germline V and J ends were trimmed by 8 bases and 4 bases, with 3 bases remaining between them. Germline V gene sequence: CDR1 SNHLY, CDR2 FYNNEI. The J gene is TRBJ1-6, the V gene TRBV2; D is unclear. The TCR sequence derives from a woman in her thirties or forties in good health. Source material: blood. The CDR3 loop reads CASDYNSPLHF. DNA of the CDR3: TGTGCCAGCGATTATAATTCACCCCTCCACTTT.